This TCR beta chain was profiled in a study of T cell changes during pregnancy in multiple sclerosis. Sequenced by immunoSEQ multiplex PCR; TCRdb stores in-frame clones only, minus some. This sample carries 45,000 to 55,000 clones, over 90% of them seen once, and the ten largest clones take around 1%. J gave up 0 bases and V 8 bases, and 9 bases lay outside the gene matches. Germline CDR1 is MNHNS and CDR2 is SASEGT. CDR3 length: 15 amino acids. This sequence originates from a female donor with multiple sclerosis, enrolled in a pregnancy study. The V and J genes are TRBV6-1 and TRBJ1-1, with 7 positions matching TRBD1. Sequencing used peripheral blood, obtained after pregnancy. CDR3 sequence (DNA): TGTGCCAGCCCTGGGACAGAGGCCATGAACACTGAAGCTTTCTTT. It yields the protein CASPGTEAMNTEAFF.